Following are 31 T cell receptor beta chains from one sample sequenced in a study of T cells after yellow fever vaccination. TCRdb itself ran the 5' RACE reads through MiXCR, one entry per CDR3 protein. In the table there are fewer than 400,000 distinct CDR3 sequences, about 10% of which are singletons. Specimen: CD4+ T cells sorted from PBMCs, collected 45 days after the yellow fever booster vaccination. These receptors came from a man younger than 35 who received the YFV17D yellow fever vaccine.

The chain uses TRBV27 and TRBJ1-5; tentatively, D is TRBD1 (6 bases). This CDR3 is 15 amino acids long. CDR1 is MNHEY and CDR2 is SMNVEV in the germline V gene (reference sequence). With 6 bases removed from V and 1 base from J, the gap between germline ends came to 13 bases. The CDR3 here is CASRKADRSNQPQHF. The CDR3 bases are TGTGCCAGCAGAAAAGCGGACAGAAGCAATCAGCCCCAGCATTTT.

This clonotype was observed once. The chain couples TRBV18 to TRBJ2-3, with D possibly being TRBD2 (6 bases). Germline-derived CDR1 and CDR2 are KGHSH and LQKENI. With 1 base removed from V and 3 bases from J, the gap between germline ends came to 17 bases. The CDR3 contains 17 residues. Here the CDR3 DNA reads TGTGCCAGCTCACCACGCCCGGGACTTGGGAGGACAGATACGCAGTATTTT. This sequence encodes CASSPRPGLGRTDTQYF. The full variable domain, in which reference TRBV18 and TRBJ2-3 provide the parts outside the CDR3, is NAGVMQNPRHLVRRRGQEARLRCSPMKGHSHVYWYRQLPEEGLKFMVYLQKENIIDESGMPKERFSAEFPKEGPSILRIQQVVRGDSAAYFCASSPRPGLGRTDTQYFGPGTRLTVL.

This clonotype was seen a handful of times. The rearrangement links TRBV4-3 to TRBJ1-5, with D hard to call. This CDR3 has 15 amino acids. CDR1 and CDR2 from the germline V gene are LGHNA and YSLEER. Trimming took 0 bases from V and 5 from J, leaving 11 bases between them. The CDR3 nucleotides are TGCGCCAGCAGCCAAGACACAAGCCGATATCAGCCCCAGCATTTT. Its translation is CASSQDTSRYQPQHF.

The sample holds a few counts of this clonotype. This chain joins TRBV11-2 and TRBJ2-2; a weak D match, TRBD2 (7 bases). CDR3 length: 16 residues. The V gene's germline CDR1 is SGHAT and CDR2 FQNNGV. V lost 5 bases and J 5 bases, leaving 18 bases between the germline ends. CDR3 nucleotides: TGTGCCAGCAGCCCCCTCCGGGGGGCTGGAACCGGGGAGCTGTTTTTT. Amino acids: CASSPLRGAGTGELFF.

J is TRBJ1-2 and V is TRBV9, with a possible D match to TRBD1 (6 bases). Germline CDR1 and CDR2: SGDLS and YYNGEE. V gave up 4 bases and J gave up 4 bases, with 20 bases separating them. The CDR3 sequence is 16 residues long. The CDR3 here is CASSRGLGGQSYGYTF. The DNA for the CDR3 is TGTGCCAGCAGCAGAGGCCTAGGGGGGCAGAGCTATGGCTACACCTTC.

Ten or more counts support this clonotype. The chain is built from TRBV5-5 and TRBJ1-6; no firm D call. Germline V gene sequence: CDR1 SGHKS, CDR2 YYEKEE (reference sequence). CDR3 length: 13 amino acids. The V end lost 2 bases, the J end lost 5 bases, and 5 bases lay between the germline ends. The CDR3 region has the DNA TGTGCCAGCAGCTTCCGGGATAATTCACCCCTCCACTTT. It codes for CASSFRDNSPLHF.

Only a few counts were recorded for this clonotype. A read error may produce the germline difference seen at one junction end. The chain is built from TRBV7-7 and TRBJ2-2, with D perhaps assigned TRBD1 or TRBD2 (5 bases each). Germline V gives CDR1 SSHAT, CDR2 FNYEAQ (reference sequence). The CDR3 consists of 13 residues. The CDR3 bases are TGTGCTAGCAGCTTAGAGGGGACCGGGGAGCTGTTTTTT. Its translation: CASSLEGTGELFF.

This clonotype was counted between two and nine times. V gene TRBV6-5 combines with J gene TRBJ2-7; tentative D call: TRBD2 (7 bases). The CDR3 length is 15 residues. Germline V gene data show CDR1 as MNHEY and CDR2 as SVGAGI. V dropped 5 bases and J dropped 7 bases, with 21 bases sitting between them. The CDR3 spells CASSQFFRGGGEQYF. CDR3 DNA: TGTGCCAGCAGTCAATTCTTTAGGGGAGGGGGAGAGCAGTACTTC.

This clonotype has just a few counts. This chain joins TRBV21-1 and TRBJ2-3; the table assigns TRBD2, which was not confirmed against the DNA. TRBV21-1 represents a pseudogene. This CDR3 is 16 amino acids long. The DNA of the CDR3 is TGTGCCAGCAGCAAAGGTAGCGGGGGGGCCGCAGATACGCAGTATTTT. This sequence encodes CASSKGSGGAADTQYF.

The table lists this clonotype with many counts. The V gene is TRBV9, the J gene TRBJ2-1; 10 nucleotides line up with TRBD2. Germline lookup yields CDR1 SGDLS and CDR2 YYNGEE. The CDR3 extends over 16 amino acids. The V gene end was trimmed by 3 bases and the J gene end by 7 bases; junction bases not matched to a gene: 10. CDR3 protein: CASSADRGSGGNEQFF. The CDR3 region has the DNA TGTGCCAGCAGCGCGGATCGGGGTAGCGGGGGGAATGAGCAGTTCTTC.

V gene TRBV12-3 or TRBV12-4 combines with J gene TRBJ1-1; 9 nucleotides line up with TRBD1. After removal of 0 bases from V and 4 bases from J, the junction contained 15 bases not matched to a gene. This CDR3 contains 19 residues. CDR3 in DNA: TGTGCCAGCAGTTTAGCGGAAGGACAGGGGCGATCCGGAGGCACTGAAGCTTTCTTT. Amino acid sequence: CASSLAEGQGRSGGTEAFF.

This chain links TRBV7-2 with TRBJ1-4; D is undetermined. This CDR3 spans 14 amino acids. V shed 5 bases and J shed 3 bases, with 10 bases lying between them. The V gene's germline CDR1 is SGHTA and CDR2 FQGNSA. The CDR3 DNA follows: TGTGCCAGCAGCGAGAACTGGGCTAATGAAAAACTGTTTTTT. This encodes CASSENWANEKLFF.

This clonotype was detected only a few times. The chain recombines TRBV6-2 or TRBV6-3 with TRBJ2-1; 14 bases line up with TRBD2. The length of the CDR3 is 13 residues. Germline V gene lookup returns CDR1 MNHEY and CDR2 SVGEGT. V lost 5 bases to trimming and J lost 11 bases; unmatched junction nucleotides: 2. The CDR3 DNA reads TGTGCCAGCAGTCGACTAGCGGGGGGGCAGCAGTTCTTC. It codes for CASSRLAGGQQFF.

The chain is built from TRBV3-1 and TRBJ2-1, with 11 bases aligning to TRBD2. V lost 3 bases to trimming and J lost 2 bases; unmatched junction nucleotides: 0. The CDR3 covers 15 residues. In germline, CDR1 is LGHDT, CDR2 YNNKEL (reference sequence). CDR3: CASSHSGGAYNEQFF. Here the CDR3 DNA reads TGTGCCAGCAGCCATAGCGGGGGGGCCTACAATGAGCAGTTCTTC.

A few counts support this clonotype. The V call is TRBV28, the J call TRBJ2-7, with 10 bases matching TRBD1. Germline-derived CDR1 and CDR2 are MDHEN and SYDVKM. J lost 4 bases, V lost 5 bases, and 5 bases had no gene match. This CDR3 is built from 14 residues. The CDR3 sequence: CASSTGQGSYEQYF. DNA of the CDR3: TGTGCCAGCAGTACGGGACAGGGGTCGTACGAGCAGTACTTC.

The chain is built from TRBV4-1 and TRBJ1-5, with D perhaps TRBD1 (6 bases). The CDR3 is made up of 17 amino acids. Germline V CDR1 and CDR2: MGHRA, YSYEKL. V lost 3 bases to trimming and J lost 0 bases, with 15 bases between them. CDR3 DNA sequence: TGCGCCAGCAGCCACCCGGGGGGGGCCCTTAGCAATCAGCCCCAGCATTTT. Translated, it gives CASSHPGGALSNQPQHF.

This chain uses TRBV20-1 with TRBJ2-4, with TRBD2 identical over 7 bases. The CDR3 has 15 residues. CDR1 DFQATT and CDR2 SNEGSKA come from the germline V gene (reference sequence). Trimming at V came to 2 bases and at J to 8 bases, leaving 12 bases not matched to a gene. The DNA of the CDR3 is TGCAGTGCTAGACGCGGACTAGGCGGGATGGACATTCAGTACTTC. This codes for CSARRGLGGMDIQYF.

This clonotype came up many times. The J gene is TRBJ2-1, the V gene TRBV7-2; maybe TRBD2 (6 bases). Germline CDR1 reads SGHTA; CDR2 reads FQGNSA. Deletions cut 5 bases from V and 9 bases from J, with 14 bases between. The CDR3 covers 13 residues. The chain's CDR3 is CASSASSVGEQFF. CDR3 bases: TGTGCCAGCAGCGCCTCTAGCGTTGGTGAGCAGTTCTTC.

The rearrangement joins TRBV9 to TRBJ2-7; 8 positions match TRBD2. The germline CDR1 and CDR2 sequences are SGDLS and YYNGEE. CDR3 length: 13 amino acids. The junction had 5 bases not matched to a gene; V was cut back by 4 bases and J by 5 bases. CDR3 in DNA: TGTGCCAGCAGCCTTCGGGGGGGCCACGAGCAGTACTTC. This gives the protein CASSLRGGHEQYF.

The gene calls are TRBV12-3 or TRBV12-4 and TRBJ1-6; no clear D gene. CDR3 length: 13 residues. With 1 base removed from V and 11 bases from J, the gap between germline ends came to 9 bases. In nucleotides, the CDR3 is TGTGCCAGCAGTTTAGATGAGGGAGCACCCCTCCACTTT. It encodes CASSLDEGAPLHF.

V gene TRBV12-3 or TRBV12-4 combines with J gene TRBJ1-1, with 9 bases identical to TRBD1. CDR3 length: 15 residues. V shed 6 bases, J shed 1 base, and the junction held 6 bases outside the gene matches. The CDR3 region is CASRGQGGGNTEAFF. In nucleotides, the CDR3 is TGTGCCAGCAGGGGACAGGGCGGGGGGAACACTGAAGCTTTCTTT.

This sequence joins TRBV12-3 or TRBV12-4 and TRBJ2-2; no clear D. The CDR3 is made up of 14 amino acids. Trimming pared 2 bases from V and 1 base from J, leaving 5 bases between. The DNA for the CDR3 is TGTGCCAGCAGTTTAAGGGAGAACACCGGGGAGCTGTTTTTT. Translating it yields CASSLRENTGELFF.

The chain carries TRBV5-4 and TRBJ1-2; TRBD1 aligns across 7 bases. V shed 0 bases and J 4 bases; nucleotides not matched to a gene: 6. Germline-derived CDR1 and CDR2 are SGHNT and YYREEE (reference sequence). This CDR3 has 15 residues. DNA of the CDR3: TGTGCCAGCAGCTTGGGAGGGGGCCGGAGCTATGGCTACACCTTC. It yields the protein CASSLGGGRSYGYTF.

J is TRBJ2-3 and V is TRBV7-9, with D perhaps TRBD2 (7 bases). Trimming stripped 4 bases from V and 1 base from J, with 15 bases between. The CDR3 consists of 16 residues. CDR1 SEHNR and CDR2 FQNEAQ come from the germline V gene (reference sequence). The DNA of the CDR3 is TGTGCCAGCAGCTGGGGAGGGGGGCCAGGCACAGATACGCAGTATTTT. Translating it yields CASSWGGGPGTDTQYF.

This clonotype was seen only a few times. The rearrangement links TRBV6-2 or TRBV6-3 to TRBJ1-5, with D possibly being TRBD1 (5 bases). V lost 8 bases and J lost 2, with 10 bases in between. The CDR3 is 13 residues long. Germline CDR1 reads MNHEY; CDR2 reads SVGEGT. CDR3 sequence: CASGGDGNQPQHF. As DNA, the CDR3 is TGTGCCAGCGGGGGGGATGGCAATCAGCCCCAGCATTTT.

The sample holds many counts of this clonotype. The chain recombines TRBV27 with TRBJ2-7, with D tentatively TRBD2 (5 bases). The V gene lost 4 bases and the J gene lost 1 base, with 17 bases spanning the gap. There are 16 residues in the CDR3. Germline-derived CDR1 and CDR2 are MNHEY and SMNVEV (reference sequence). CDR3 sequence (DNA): TGTGCCAGCAGTTCCTCCTCGACGACGGGATCCTACGAGCAGTACTTC. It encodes CASSSSSTTGSYEQYF.

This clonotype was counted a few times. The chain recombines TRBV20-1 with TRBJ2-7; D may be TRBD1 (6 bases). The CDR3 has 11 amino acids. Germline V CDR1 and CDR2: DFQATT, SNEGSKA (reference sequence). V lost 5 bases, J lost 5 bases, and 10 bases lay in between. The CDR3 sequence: CSAAQGNEQYV. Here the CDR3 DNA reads TGCAGTGCTGCCCAGGGGAACGAGCAGTACGTC.

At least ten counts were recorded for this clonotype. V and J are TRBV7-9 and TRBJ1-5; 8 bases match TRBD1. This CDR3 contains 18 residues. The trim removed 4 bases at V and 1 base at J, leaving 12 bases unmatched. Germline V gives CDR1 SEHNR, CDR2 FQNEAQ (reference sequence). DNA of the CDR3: TGTGCCAGCAGCTCTGTCCCCAGGGGGCAACGGAGCAATCAGCCCCAGCATTTT. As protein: CASSSVPRGQRSNQPQHF.

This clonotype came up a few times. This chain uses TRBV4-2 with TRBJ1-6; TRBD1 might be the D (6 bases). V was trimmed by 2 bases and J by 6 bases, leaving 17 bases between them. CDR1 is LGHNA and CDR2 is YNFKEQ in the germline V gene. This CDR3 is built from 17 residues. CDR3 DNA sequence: TGTGCCAGCAGCCAACTATCCCATCGGACAGTTAATTCACCCCTCCACTTT. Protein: CASSQLSHRTVNSPLHF.

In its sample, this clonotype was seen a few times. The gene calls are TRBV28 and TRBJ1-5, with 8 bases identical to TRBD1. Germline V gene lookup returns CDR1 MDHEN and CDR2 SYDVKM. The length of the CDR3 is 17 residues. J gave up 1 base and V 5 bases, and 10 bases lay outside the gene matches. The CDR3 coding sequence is TGTGCCAGCAGTCCTTGGACAGGGTCTGGCAGCAATCAGCCCCAGCATTTT. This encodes CASSPWTGSGSNQPQHF.

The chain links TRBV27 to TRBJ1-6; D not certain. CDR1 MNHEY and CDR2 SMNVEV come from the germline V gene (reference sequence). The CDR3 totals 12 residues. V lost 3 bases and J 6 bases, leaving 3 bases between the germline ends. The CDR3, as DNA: TGTGCCAGCAGTTTCCGTAATTCACCCCTCCACTTT. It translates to CASSFRNSPLHF.